The T cell receptor (beta chain) described here comes from a study of control samples from healthy donors and cancer patients. Method: immunoSEQ multiplex PCR; TCRdb's copy keeps in-frame clones and lacks some. The sample has approximately 69,000 clones, around 90% seen once. The CDR3 runs 14 residues. The ends were cut back, 8 bases at V and 5 bases at J, with 13 bases in the middle. Looked up from germline, CDR1 is MNHNY and CDR2 is SVGAGI (reference sequence). The sample holds a few counts of this clone. The chain is built from TRBV6-6 and TRBJ1-6; unclear D gene. This TCR derives from a man in his sixties with colorectal cancer. The sample consisted of PBMCs. The CDR3 is CASSPGGNNSPLHF. The CDR3 coding sequence is TGTGCCAGCTCCCCGGGAGGGAATAATTCACCCCTCCACTTT.